Sequencing of this T cell receptor beta chain was carried out in a study of OX40 agonist ivuxolimab in advanced cancers. The assay was immunoSEQ multiplex PCR, and TCRdb's table has in-frame clones only and misses some. The sample lists about 58,000 clones, around nine tenths seen once, with approximately 0.8% in the top ten. This clone has just a few counts. The ends were cut back, 2 bases at V and 2 bases at J, with 6 bases in the middle. The germline CDR1 and CDR2 sequences are MNHEY and SMNVEV (reference sequence). The CDR3 sequence is 13 residues long. The starting material was CD4+ or CD8+ T cells sorted from blood, obtained in a trial of the OX40 agonist ivuxolimab. This chain links TRBV27 with TRBJ1-2; D is uncertain. The source is an adult with an advanced solid tumor such as melanoma, head and neck, liver or kidney cancer. Here the CDR3 reads CASSLTANYGYTF. The CDR3 DNA follows: TGTGCCAGCAGTTTAACTGCAAACTATGGCTACACCTTC.